The T cell receptor (beta chain) described here comes from a study of tumor-infiltrating lymphocytes in primary liver carcinoma. Across the whole study: The study included patients who were men and women aged 30 to 69 years.

Notes on the study in general: Found in all five tumor regions were only about 7.5-25% of top clones.

Germline V gene data show CDR1 as SGHNT and CDR2 as YYREEE (reference sequence). CDR3 size: 15 residues. DNA and RNA were both co-extracted from around 20-30 mg of bulk tissue that had not been sorted. Surgical resection served as treatment for the primary liver carcinoma of these patients. Every tumor specimen contained over 80% viable tumor cells. This clonotype was counted once. No antigen is known for it. A read error may account for a junction end that differs from germline. Starting from about 0.5 ug of total RNA, TCR beta cDNA was produced with a primer in the constant region. Library construction for TCR beta comprised three nested multiplex PCR rounds performed with slightly modified ARM-PCR. With TRBV1-TRBV30 forward primers and a C-beta reverse primer, the first two PCR rounds were run for approximately 10 cycles each. TCRdb re-analysed the multiplex PCR reads in MiXCR, keeping a single row per CDR3 protein. The table records approximately 110,000 distinct CDR3 sequences, about 68% of them present only once.

This clonotype originated in a woman aged 55-75 years with primary liver carcinoma and hepatitis B virus infection. Sequencing was carried out using liver tumor tissue from sampling region 1. Documented subset: tumor region T1, superior pole. The V call is TRBV5-4, the J call TRBJ2-7; D is perhaps TRBD2 (6 bases). The CDR3 here is CTSSLSSEIGYEQYF. CDR3 coding DNA: TGTACCAGCAGCTTGTCTAGCGAGATAGGGTACGAGCAGTACTTC.